The entry below gives a single TCR beta chain sequence along with its context. These data are taken from a study of T cells in localized non-small cell lung cancer. The V segment lost 6 bases and the J segment 1 base; nucleotides outside the gene matches: 2. This CDR3 comprises 14 residues. Germline loops: CDR1 SGHTA, CDR2 FQGNSA. Data came from immunoSEQ multiplex PCR; TCRdb stores just in-frame clones and leaves some out. Of about 78,000 clones listed, 70% to 90% are singletons. The clonotype was recovered from a man aged 35-75 years with stage I lung adenocarcinoma. The chain joins TRBV7-2 to TRBJ2-3, with 9 bases identical to TRBD1. Source: peripheral blood, taken before any cancer treatment. CDR3 protein: CASRQGAGTDTQYF. The CDR3 nucleotides read TGTGCCAGCAGACAGGGGGCCGGCACAGATACGCAGTATTTT.